The clone carrying this T cell receptor (beta chain) has only a few counts. Its antigen is currently unknown. These data belong to a study of pediatric ulcerative colitis. Study-level points and caveats: Clonal expansions reduced rectal repertoire diversity in acute severe colitis. Ulcerative colitis patients shared more blood-rectal clones than controls. Two rectal CDR3 clonotypes occurred in all ulcerative colitis patients. Repertoires came from total lymphocyte DNA, not specific subsets.

Repertoires were generated with immunoSEQ multiplex PCR, while TCRdb's copy carries only in-frame clones and drops some. The sample holds more than 35,000 clones; roughly 73% are singletons and the top ten take 0.65% to 0.75%. The rectum was sampled with one to two pinch biopsies at colonoscopy. CDR1 and CDR2 (germline): MNHNS, SASEGT. CDR3 size: 11 residues. Trimming shortened V by 1 base and J by 10 bases, and 5 bases separated the two germline ends. The J gene is TRBJ1-3, the V gene TRBV6-1; D is uncertain. Sequencing input: gut tissue. The receptor was derived from a boy aged 10-17 years with moderate ulcerative colitis. CDR3 nucleotide sequence: TGTGCCAGCAGTGAAGTTTTGACCATATATTTT. This codes for CASSEVLTIYF.